This passage covers 22 T cell receptor beta chains from one sample sequenced in a study of CD8 T cells in ankylosing spondylitis. Overall study findings and caveats: Blood of patients with ankylosing spondylitis appeared to be characterized by a TCR beta motif of several highly homologous variants.

TCRdb re-called the 5' RACE reads with MiXCR, one entry per CDR3 protein. The sample includes a few hundred thousand distinct CDR3 sequences, 17% seen only once; the top ten take 1%. Antigens of these TCRs are unknown. The sequenced sample consisted of blood, either unsorted or a sorted T cell fraction (not recorded which). The source of these receptors is a male donor with ankylosing spondylitis.

The chain has TRBV7-8 and TRBJ2-5, with 11 bases lining up with TRBD2. The V and J ends lost 5 bases and 4 bases, in that order; junction bases with no gene match: 12. The CDR3 consists of 17 residues. The germline CDR1 and CDR2 sequences are SGHVS and FQNEAQ. The CDR3 coding sequence is TGTGCCAGCAGCCCCGGACTAGCGGGTAGTGGTGGAGAGACCCAGTACTTC. Its translation is CASSPGLAGSGGETQYF.

This clonotype was counted many times. The rearrangement links TRBV11-1 to TRBJ2-7, with unresolved D. The V end was cut by 3 bases, the J end by 6 bases, with 6 bases between. The V gene's germline CDR1 is SGHAT and CDR2 FQDESV (reference sequence). The CDR3 extends over 11 amino acids. The CDR3 nucleotides are TGTGCCAGCAGCTTTGGCGCCGAGCAGTACTTC. Translated, it gives CASSFGAEQYF.

This clonotype has ten or more counts. The rearrangement links TRBV12-3 or TRBV12-4 to TRBJ1-5; D remains unclear. This CDR3 has 12 amino acids. V was pared by 5 bases and J by 4 bases, with 6 bases between. CDR3 DNA: TGTGCCAGCAGTGAAAATAATCAGCCCCAGCATTTT. Its translation is CASSENNQPQHF.

This clonotype was found many times. This chain uses TRBV12-3 or TRBV12-4 with TRBJ1-2; 8 bases map to TRBD1. The CDR3 covers 16 residues. V was pared by 3 bases and J by 2 bases, with 8 bases of the junction left unmatched. The DNA for the CDR3 is TGTGCCAGCAGTTTTGCAGGGGGCTTGGGCAACTATGGCTACACCTTC. Translation gives CASSFAGGLGNYGYTF.

This clonotype was counted many times. CDR3 in amino acids: CASSLGTSGSDTQYF. Written as DNA, the CDR3 is TGTGCCAGCAGCCTCGGGACTAGCGGATCAGATACGCAGTATTTT. The genes are TRBV7-9 and TRBJ2-3; 11 bases are shared with TRBD2. V was clipped by 5 bases and J by 4 bases; unmatched bases: 5. This CDR3 is built from 15 residues. Germline assignment: CDR1 SEHNR and CDR2 FQNEAQ (reference sequence).

V and J are TRBV2 and TRBJ2-3; perhaps D is TRBD1 or TRBD2 (5 bases each). The germline CDR1 and CDR2 sequences are SNHLY and FYNNEI. The V and J ends lost 6 bases and 2 bases respectively, with 15 bases between them. The CDR3 sequence is 15 residues long. Here the CDR3 DNA reads TGTGCCAGCAGCCCCCAAGGGACCGACACAGATACGCAGTATTTT. It yields the protein CASSPQGTDTDTQYF.

This clonotype was found a few times. The chain recombines TRBV6-2 or TRBV6-3 with TRBJ2-7, with D unresolved. V lost 4 bases and J lost 7, with 23 bases in between. This CDR3 has 16 residues. Germline V lookup: CDR1 MNHEY, CDR2 SVGEGT. The chain's CDR3 is CASSFQNPGRFGEQYF. In nucleotides, the CDR3 is TGTGCCAGCAGTTTCCAGAATCCCGGACGTTTTGGGGAGCAGTACTTC.

The chain links TRBV6-1 to TRBJ2-2; TRBD1 matches 7 bases. Per the germline V gene, CDR1 is MNHNS and CDR2 is SASEGT. The CDR3 is 16 amino acids. Losses at the gene ends were 4 bases for V and 1 base for J; bases not matched to a gene: 6. CDR3 residues: CASSVQGKGNTGELFF. CDR3 coding DNA: TGTGCCAGCAGTGTACAGGGGAAAGGGAACACCGGGGAGCTGTTTTTT.

The chain uses TRBV2 and TRBJ2-2; TRBD1 matches at 9 bases. CDR3 length: 14 residues. The ends lost 6 bases at V and 6 bases at J; junction bases unmatched: 5. Germline CDR1 reads SNHLY; CDR2 reads FYNNEI. For the CDR3, the DNA is TGTGCCAGCAGGTACAGGGGGCTGGCCGGGGAGCTGTTTTTT. Translation gives CASRYRGLAGELFF. Complete variable domain (other parts from reference TRBV2 and TRBJ2-2): EPEVTQTPSHQVTQMGQEVILRCVPISNHLYFYWYRQILGQKVEFLVSFYNNEISEKSEIFDDQFSVERPDGSNFTLKIRSTKLEDSAMYFCASRYRGLAGELFFGEGSRLTVL.

The chain employs TRBV12-3 or TRBV12-4 and TRBJ2-2; D remains unclear. The CDR3 is 16 amino acids. With 2 bases removed from V and 2 bases from J, the gap between germline ends came to 12 bases. The DNA of the CDR3 is TGTGCCAGCAGTTTATTCATTCGAAGAAACACCGGGGAGCTGTTTTTT. Translating it yields CASSLFIRRNTGELFF.

V gene TRBV5-1 combines with J gene TRBJ2-5; D unresolved. This CDR3 has 14 residues. V dropped 0 bases and J dropped 2 bases, with 8 bases sitting between them. CDR1 is SGHRS and CDR2 is YFSETQ in the germline V gene. The CDR3 sequence: CASSLVPDQETQYF. CDR3 coding DNA: TGCGCCAGCAGCTTGGTGCCAGATCAAGAGACCCAGTACTTC.

The chain couples TRBV11-2 to TRBJ1-6, with D tentatively TRBD1 (5 bases). The V end was cut by 1 base, the J end by 11 bases, with 12 bases between. Germline loops: CDR1 SGHAT, CDR2 FQNNGV. The CDR3 runs to 14 residues. Here the CDR3 reads CASSLAGPSAPLHF. The CDR3 DNA sequence: TGTGCCAGCAGCTTAGCGGGGCCCTCGGCACCCCTCCACTTT.

The chain uses TRBV2 and TRBJ1-1; 7 bases match TRBD1. The V segment lost 3 bases and the J segment 4 bases; nucleotides outside the gene matches: 11. The CDR3 extends over 16 amino acids. Germline V lookup: CDR1 SNHLY, CDR2 FYNNEI. CDR3 amino acids: CASSEGGGGASTEAFF. CDR3 DNA sequence: TGTGCCAGCAGTGAGGGTGGAGGGGGCGCGAGCACTGAAGCTTTCTTT.

The chain is built from TRBV10-3 and TRBJ1-2; D is unresolved. The germline gives CDR1 ENHRY, CDR2 SYGVKD. The CDR3 contains 14 residues. Trimming shortened V by 2 bases and J by 8 bases, and 15 bases separated the two germline ends. The CDR3 is CAISEGPGLPGYTF. DNA for the CDR3: TGTGCCATCAGTGAGGGTCCGGGTCTGCCCGGCTACACCTTC.

This rearrangement joins TRBV5-1 to TRBJ1-1; the D is unclear. Germline CDR1 reads SGHRS; CDR2 reads YFSETQ. With 0 bases removed from V and 4 bases from J, the gap between germline ends came to 10 bases. The CDR3 has 14 residues. Here the CDR3 reads CASSLERLATEAFF. The CDR3 DNA follows: TGCGCCAGCAGCTTGGAAAGGCTGGCCACTGAAGCTTTCTTT.

This clonotype was observed a handful of times. V and J are TRBV14 and TRBJ2-7; TRBD1 agrees at 7 bases. CDR3 length: 11 residues. The V and J ends lost 6 bases and 13 bases, in that order; junction bases with no gene match: 9. Germline lookup yields CDR1 SGHDN and CDR2 FVKESK. Written as DNA, the CDR3 is TGTGCCAGCAGTCACAGGGGTCCCACTTACTTC. Protein product: CASSHRGPTYF.

The rearrangement joins TRBV2 to TRBJ2-2; D may be TRBD1 or TRBD2 (7 bases each). The CDR3 runs 17 residues. Trimming took off 6 bases at V and 2 bases at J, with 19 bases between the two ends. CDR1 is SNHLY and CDR2 is FYNNEI in the germline V gene. CDR3 nucleotide sequence: TGTGCCAGCAGGAAGGGGGGGACAGCAGCAAACACCGGGGAGCTGTTTTTT. The encoded protein is CASRKGGTAANTGELFF.

This clonotype was seen a handful of times. This sequence joins TRBV11-2 and TRBJ2-5; TRBD1 agrees at 12 bases. The CDR3 spans 15 residues. Looked up from germline, CDR1 is SGHAT and CDR2 is FQNNGV. V lost 5 bases to trimming and J lost 5 bases; unmatched junction nucleotides: 6. CDR3 bases: TGTGCCAGCAGCAGGGGACAGGGGGCTCGTGAGACCCAGTACTTC. The encoded protein is CASSRGQGARETQYF.

The V and J genes are TRBV5-6 and TRBJ2-1; no clear D gene. The CDR3 has 12 residues. V was shortened by 1 base and J by 12 bases, with 11 bases between the two germline ends. CDR1 is SGHDT and CDR2 is YYEEEE in the germline V gene. In nucleotides, the CDR3 is TGTGCCAGCAGCTTGTATAGCTCGGGGCAGTTCTTC. It yields the protein CASSLYSSGQFF.

This chain joins TRBV7-2 and TRBJ2-1, with D unresolved. Between the trimmed V and J ends, which lost 5 bases and 8 bases, there was a span of 19 bases. CDR1 is SGHTA and CDR2 is FQGNSA in the germline V gene. The CDR3 has 15 residues. In nucleotides, the CDR3 is TGTGCCAGCAGCCTAAAACATCGGCCGGAGTATGAGCAGTTCTTC. This sequence encodes CASSLKHRPEYEQFF. The full variable domain, rest sourced from reference TRBV7-2 and TRBJ2-1, is GAGVSQSPSNKVTEKGKDVELRCDPISGHTALYWYRQSLGQGLEFLIYFQGNSAPDKSGLPSDRFSAERTGGSVSTLTIQRTQQEDSAVYLCASSLKHRPEYEQFFGPGTRLTVL.

This clonotype was counted a few times. The rearrangement joins TRBV4-2 to TRBJ1-4; D ambiguous. CDR1 is LGHNA, CDR2 YNFKEQ, per germline. CDR3 length: 16 residues. Between the trimmed V and J ends, which lost 1 base and 2 bases, there was a span of 11 bases. The CDR3 sequence is CASSQGPGGTNEKLFF. The CDR3 DNA is TGTGCCAGCAGCCAAGGGCCGGGAGGGACTAATGAAAAACTGTTTTTT.

A note on this clonotype: A much bigger clone sits one base away, suggesting this may be a read error. The chain recombines TRBV12-3 or TRBV12-4 with TRBJ1-1; D call uncertain. V dropped 7 bases and J dropped 3 bases, with 6 bases sitting between them. The CDR3 has 11 residues. The chain's CDR3 is CASTQDTEAFF. In DNA form, the CDR3 reads TGTGCCAGCACCCAGGACACTGAAGCTTTCTTT.